Given below is one T cell receptor (beta chain) in context. Its target is unknown. The data derive from a study of cytomegalovirus exposure and HLA in healthy donors. Study-wide findings and caveats: Later, an analysis showed that TCR beta chains associated with HLA were more clonally expanded than others that were equally common.

Germline CDR1 reads MDHEN; CDR2 reads SYDVKM. This CDR3 spans 14 amino acids. V was shortened by 8 bases and J by 2 bases, with 13 bases between the two germline ends. The PCR made use of 60 Vbeta and 13 Jbeta primers. The data were produced by immunoSEQ multiplex PCR, yet TCRdb's version contains in-frame clones alone and is incomplete. The sample includes approximately 61,000 clones, approximately 80% of them seen just once. This sequence originates from a man aged 18-30 years in good health and CMV-seropositive. The V call is TRBV28, the J call TRBJ1-5; maybe TRBD1 (5 bases). Specimen: PBMCs. The CDR3 DNA reads TGTGCCAGCTGGGGGGTCGGGGGCAATCAGCCCCAGCATTTT. It codes for CASWGVGGNQPQHF.